The rows below give T cell receptor beta chains drawn from one sample of a study of shared T cell receptors in the human thymus. The table came from immunoSEQ multiplex PCR; TCRdb's copy has only in-frame clones and leaves some out. The data contain about 660,000 clones, approximately 89% of them singletons. This sample was also put to use in a study of human thymus T cells.

Material for sequencing was thymocytes. Every receptor here comes from a boy under two years old with a congenital heart defect. CDR3s include the opening cysteine and the closing phenylalanine or tryptophan. The D gene is left open where the match is weak. Clone sizes are given selectively: once, few, many, or a class where the clone is expanded.

>NA|TRBV5-5|NA|TRBJ1-4
CASSLLNGLVLGFNEKLFF
TGTGCCAGCAGCTTGCTGAATGGTCTCGTGTTGGGCTTCAATGAAAAACTGTTTTTT
>NA|TRBV11-2|NA|TRBJ2-4
CASSFPRIPKNIQYF
TGTGCCAGCAGCTTTCCTAGGATTCCCAAAAACATTCAGTACTTC
>TRBD1|TRBV28|NA|TRBJ1-1
CASRPQGAAEAFF
TGTGCCAGCAGACCCCAGGGGGCCGCTGAAGCTTTCTTT
>TRBD2|TRBV6-4|once|TRBJ2-3
CASTTRRGGVVDTQYF
TGTGCCAGCACCACAAGACGGGGGGGAGTGGTAGATACGCAGTATTTT
>NA|TRBV28|few|TRBJ1-2
CASGTEDLPYGYTF
TGTGCCAGCGGTACAGAAGACCTTCCTTATGGCTACACCTTC
>NA|TRBV5-1|few|TRBJ2-7
CASSLGTENPAYEQYF
TGCGCCAGCAGCTTGGGGACAGAGAACCCGGCCTACGAGCAGTACTTC
>NA|TRBV5-5|NA|TRBJ1-5
CASSIYLDSHNQPQHF
TGTGCCAGCAGCATATACCTGGACAGCCACAATCAGCCCCAGCATTTT
>TRBD2|TRBV4-1|NA|TRBJ2-3
CASSQDSSGRATDTQYF
TGCGCCAGCAGCCAAGACTCCAGCGGGAGGGCAACAGATACGCAGTATTTT
>NA|TRBV18|NA|TRBJ2-7
CASSPTTGDYEQYF
TGTGCCAGCTCACCGACTACTGGGGACTACGAGCAGTACTTC
>TRBD2|TRBV7-2|NA|TRBJ2-1
CASRSLAGGLDEQFF
TGTGCCAGCAGATCTCTAGCGGGAGGTCTGGATGAGCAGTTCTTC
>NA|TRBV27|NA|TRBJ2-2
CASSFFRGTGELFF
TGTGCCAGCAGTTTTTTTAGGGGGACCGGGGAGCTGTTTTTT
>TRBD1|TRBV19|NA|TRBJ1-4
CASSIRDRIRKLFF
TGTGCCAGTAGTATCCGGGACAGGATACGAAAACTGTTTTTT
>NA|TRBV27|NA|TRBJ1-6
CASSADRIEHSPLHF
TGTGCCAGCAGTGCCGACAGGATCGAACATTCACCCCTCCACTTT
>TRBD2|TRBV4-1|NA|TRBJ2-3
CASSQVGAGSTDTQYF
TGCGCCAGCAGCCAAGTAGGAGCGGGGAGCACAGATACGCAGTATTTT
>TRBD1|TRBV2|NA|TRBJ1-2
CASSEGRTGGKYGYTF
TGTGCCAGCAGTGAAGGAAGGACAGGGGGCAAATATGGCTACACCTTC
>NA|TRBV28|NA|TRBJ1-6
CATRKGSGSPLHF
TGTGCTACCCGAAAAGGTTCAGGGTCACCCCTCCACTTT
>TRBD2|TRBV5-8|NA|TRBJ2-7
CASSLDLSGGGSSYEQYF
TGTGCCAGCAGCTTGGATCTTAGCGGGGGGGGGAGCTCCTACGAGCAGTACTTC
>NA|TRBV28|NA|TRBJ1-5
CASSLSNRPGRLFQPQHF
TGTGCCAGCAGTTTATCCAATCGACCCGGGAGGCTTTTCCAGCCCCAGCATTTT
>TRBD1|TRBV7-2|NA|TRBJ2-7
CASSPTRDRMRYEQYF
TGTGCCAGCAGCCCCACACGGGACAGAATGCGTTACGAGCAGTACTTC
>NA|TRBV7-3|NA|TRBJ1-6
CASSLRANSPLHF
TGTGCCAGCAGCTTAAGGGCGAATTCACCCCTCCACTTT
>NA|TRBV4-2|NA|TRBJ1-6
CASSRGSPLHF
TGTGCCAGCAGCCGAGGTTCACCCCTCCACTTT
>TRBD1|TRBV19|NA|TRBJ1-4
CASSTPSRDRGEDNEKLFF
TGTGCCAGTAGTACCCCGTCCCGGGACAGGGGCGAGGATAATGAAAAACTGTTTTTT
>TRBD2|TRBV6-6|NA|TRBJ2-5
CASRDRGGEETQYF
TGTGCCAGCAGAGATCGGGGGGGGGAAGAGACCCAGTACTTC
>TRBD2|TRBV28|once|TRBJ2-2
CASSLPGGRGGELFF
TGTGCCAGCAGCCTACCGGGGGGGAGGGGCGGGGAGCTGTTTTTT
>NA|TRBV18|NA|TRBJ1-6
CASSSPYSPLHF
TGTGCCAGCTCATCTCCCTATTCACCCCTCCACTTT
>NA|TRBV6-5|NA|TRBJ2-7
CASSSRLLRGYEQYF
TGTGCCAGCAGTTCTAGACTCCTTAGGGGCTACGAGCAGTACTTC
>NA|TRBV27|NA|TRBJ1-2
CASSFANVGYGYTF
TGTGCCAGCAGTTTCGCTAATGTCGGTTATGGCTACACCTTC
>TRBD2|TRBV27|once|TRBJ2-3
CASSFSGTSDGIF
TGTGCCAGCAGTTTCTCCGGGACTAGCGATGGTATTTTT
>NA|TRBV15|NA|TRBJ1-2
CATSGYTRGCYTF
TGTGCCACCAGCGGCTACACCAGGGGATGCTACACCTTC
>TRBD2|TRBV7-7|once|TRBJ2-7
CASSSWGRDYSSYEQYF
TGTGCCAGCAGCTCTTGGGGGAGGGACTACAGCTCCTACGAGCAGTACTTC
>NA|TRBV12-5|NA|TRBJ1-2
CASGPRPGGLPNGYTF
TGTGCTAGTGGCCCCCGGCCCGGGGGGCTCCCTAATGGCTACACCTTC
>NA|TRBV5-5|NA|TRBJ2-1
CASSPYNEQFF
TGTGCCAGCAGCCCTTACAATGAGCAGTTCTTC
>NA|TRBV19|few|TRBJ2-1
CASSIRERFNEQFF
TGTGCCAGTAGTATTAGGGAGCGATTCAATGAGCAGTTCTTC
>NA|TRBV15|NA|TRBJ2-7
CATSRVPGTYEQYF
TGTGCCACCAGCAGAGTCCCAGGGACCTACGAGCAGTACTTC
>TRBD2|TRBV28|NA|TRBJ2-1
CASRLGLAGASGTYNEQFF
TGTGCCAGCAGGCTTGGACTAGCGGGAGCATCGGGAACCTACAATGAGCAGTTCTTC
>TRBD2|TRBV4-2|once|TRBJ2-7
CASSQDWDYYEQYF
TGTGCCAGCAGCCAAGATTGGGACTACTACGAGCAGTACTTC
>NA|TRBV12-1|NA|TRBJ2-7
CASSFGGVQYF
TGTGCCAGCAGCTTCGGCGGGGTGCAGTACTTC
>TRBD1|TRBV15|NA|TRBJ1-4
CATSRRPLGTGRDESEKLFF
TGTGCCACCAGCAGACGTCCCCTGGGGACAGGGAGGGATGAGAGTGAAAAACTGTTTTTT
>TRBD2|TRBV9|once|TRBJ2-7
CASSFHGTSEPYEQYF
TGTGCCAGCAGCTTTCACGGGACTAGCGAACCCTACGAGCAGTACTTC
>TRBD1|TRBV6-4|NA|TRBJ1-2
CASKSEQGDYGYTF
TGTGCCAGCAAGTCGGAACAGGGGGATTATGGCTACACCTTC
>TRBD1|TRBV28|NA|TRBJ2-3
CASSLGQGGSTRMNTQYF
TGTGCCAGCAGTCTTGGACAGGGGGGTTCCACTAGAATGAATACGCAGTATTTT
>TRBD2|TRBV7-2|NA|TRBJ2-7
CASSLVGLAGGPNSYEQYF
TGTGCCAGCAGCTTAGTGGGACTAGCGGGGGGCCCCAACTCCTACGAGCAGTACTTC